Listed here are 5 T cell receptor beta chains from one sample, sequenced in a study of blood T cell repertoires in COVID-19. The method was immunoSEQ multiplex PCR; TCRdb's version includes in-frame clones alone and lacks a portion of them. The sample carries about 170,000 clones, approximately 83% recorded once. The material sequenced was peripheral blood. These receptor sequences come from an elderly woman with acute or convalescent COVID-19.

The V call is TRBV5-1, the J call TRBJ2-3; 9 bases align to TRBD2. This CDR3 has 16 residues. Germline CDR1 SGHRS, CDR2 YFSETQ. V was clipped by 2 bases and J by 3 bases; unmatched bases: 7. CDR3 amino acids: CASSLTLAGQTDTQYF. The DNA for the CDR3 is TGCGCCAGCAGCTTAACCCTAGCGGGACAAACAGATACGCAGTATTTT.

The chain has TRBV30 and TRBJ1-2; D is uncertain. V was clipped by 2 bases and J by 3 bases, with 7 bases between them. The CDR3 loop spans 12 amino acids. CDR1 GTSNPN and CDR2 SVGIG come from the germline V gene (reference sequence). CDR3: CAWSQRDYGYTF. The CDR3 bases are TGTGCCTGGAGTCAAAGAGACTATGGCTACACCTTC.

This chain uses TRBV5-4 with TRBJ1-2; 11 bases fit TRBD1. Unmatched junction bases numbered 7, after V lost 4 bases and J lost 8 bases. Germline assignment: CDR1 SGHNT and CDR2 YYREEE (reference sequence). The CDR3 totals 14 residues. CDR3 bases: TGTGCCAGCAGCCCTGGACAGGGGGCGAGGGGCTACACCTTC. It specifies CASSPGQGARGYTF.

J is TRBJ2-1 and V is TRBV5-1, with 10 bases that match TRBD2. Trimming removed 3 bases from V and 3 bases from J; junction bases left unmatched: 0. Germline lookup yields CDR1 SGHRS and CDR2 YFSETQ. CDR3 length: 14 residues. In DNA form, the CDR3 reads TGCGCCAGCAGCTGGACTAGCGGCTACAATGAGCAGTTCTTC. It codes for CASSWTSGYNEQFF.

Only a few counts were recorded for this clone. DNA for the CDR3: TGTGCCAGCGGGGTAAACAGGGAAAACACCATATATTTT. It encodes CASGVNRENTIYF. The chain has TRBV12-3 or TRBV12-4 and TRBJ1-3, with a tentative D call TRBD1 (6 bases). V was cut by 8 bases and J by 6 bases, with 14 bases left in between. The CDR3 has 13 amino acids.